What follows are 14 T cell receptor beta chains derived from one specimen sequenced in a study of neoadjuvant nivolumab and ipilimumab in lung cancer. Sequenced by immunoSEQ multiplex PCR; TCRdb stores in-frame clones only, minus some. This sample yields approximately 40,000 clones, of which 75% to 90% are seen a single time; 3.3% belongs to the top ten. Sequenced material: peripheral blood, taken before neoadjuvant nivolumab, alone or with ipilimumab. Receptors originate from an adult with non-small cell lung cancer.

V gene TRBV6-1 combines with J gene TRBJ2-7; 11 bases align to TRBD1. CDR1 and CDR2 (germline): MNHNS, SASEGT. The CDR3 length is 13 residues. V shed 6 bases, J shed 2 bases, and the junction held 0 bases outside the gene matches. CDR3 nucleotides: TGTGCCAGCAGGGACAGGGGGCCCTACGAGCAGTACTTC. Translation gives CASRDRGPYEQYF.

The chain recombines TRBV9 with TRBJ2-1, with 11 bases fitting TRBD2. The junction had 6 bases not matched to a gene; V was cut back by 0 bases and J by 10 bases. This CDR3 has 15 amino acids. From germline, CDR1 is SGDLS and CDR2 YYNGEE. The CDR3 DNA sequence: TGTGCCAGCAGCGTAGCCCCGGGACTAGCGGCCGAGCAGTTCTTC. As protein: CASSVAPGLAAEQFF.

V and J are TRBV30 and TRBJ2-5, with 8 bases fitting TRBD2. The CDR3 is 17 residues long. The germline V gene has CDR1 GTSNPN and CDR2 SVGIG (reference sequence). The ends lost 2 bases at V and 4 bases at J; junction bases unmatched: 15. In nucleotides, the CDR3 is TGTGCCTGGAGTTCCTCTCCGGGACTAGTCATATCAGAGACCCAGTACTTC. Protein: CAWSSSPGLVISETQYF.

The chain uses TRBV7-9 and TRBJ2-7; D assignment may be TRBD1 or TRBD2 (5 bases each). Trimming cost V 3 bases and J 5 bases, with 23 bases left between them. The CDR3 consists of 17 residues. Germline-derived CDR1 and CDR2 are SEHNR and FQNEAQ (reference sequence). The CDR3 DNA sequence: TGTGCCAGCAGCTTCCCTTGGGGGAAAGACGCTTCGGACGAGCAGTACTTC. This sequence encodes CASSFPWGKDASDEQYF.

This rearrangement joins TRBV7-9 to TRBJ2-3; D unresolved. The CDR3 runs to 18 residues. V was clipped by 5 bases and J by 2 bases, with 23 bases between them. The germline V gene encodes CDR1 SEHNR and CDR2 FQNEAQ (reference sequence). The CDR3 DNA reads as TGTGCCAGCAGCCCAGTTCGAGACACGCGCTGGGCCACAGATACGCAGTATTTT. Translation gives CASSPVRDTRWATDTQYF.

This clone was observed a few times. J is TRBJ1-2 and V is TRBV27; no clear D gene. Trimming removed 0 bases from V and 7 bases from J, with 9 bases in between. The length of the CDR3 is 13 residues. Germline V gene lookup returns CDR1 MNHEY and CDR2 SMNVEV (reference sequence). CDR3 protein: CASSLSGMGGYTF. The CDR3 nucleotides read TGTGCCAGCAGTTTATCAGGGATGGGTGGCTACACCTTC.

V usage is TRBV27 and J usage is TRBJ2-7; 9 bases line up with TRBD2. The CDR3 is 17 amino acids. The junction had 16 bases not matched to a gene; V was cut back by 5 bases and J by 5 bases. CDR1 is MNHEY and CDR2 is SMNVEV in the germline V gene (reference sequence). The CDR3 loop is CASSTLIAGVFGHEQYF. The DNA of the CDR3 is TGTGCCAGCAGTACCCTCATAGCGGGAGTATTCGGGCACGAGCAGTACTTC.

The rearrangement links TRBV29-1 to TRBJ2-3; TRBD2 aligns across 10 bases. J lost 2 bases, V lost 0 bases, and 5 bases had no gene match. The germline V gene encodes CDR1 SQVTM and CDR2 ANQGSEA. The CDR3 runs 16 residues. DNA for the CDR3: TGCAGCGTTGAAGACGGGACTAGCGTCTTCACAGATACGCAGTATTTT. Amino acid sequence: CSVEDGTSVFTDTQYF.

The chain has TRBV7-3 and TRBJ2-5, with D perhaps matching TRBD1 (5 bases). Germline V CDR1 and CDR2: SGHTA, FQGTGA. The V end was cut by 3 bases, the J end by 4 bases, with 9 bases between. The length of the CDR3 is 13 residues. This CDR3 is CASSFNQGETQYF. The CDR3 nucleotides are TGTGCCAGCAGCTTTAATCAGGGAGAGACCCAGTACTTC.

The V call is TRBV7-9, the J call TRBJ2-7, with D perhaps TRBD1 (6 bases). With 0 bases removed from V and 2 bases from J, the gap between germline ends came to 8 bases. CDR3 length equals 14 residues. CDR1 is SEHNR and CDR2 is FQNEAQ in the germline V gene (reference sequence). This CDR3 reads CASSLAAGAYEQYF. The CDR3 bases are TGTGCCAGCAGCTTAGCGGCAGGGGCCTACGAGCAGTACTTC.

This chain joins TRBV29-1 and TRBJ2-5; the D gene is possibly TRBD1 (6 bases). The CDR3 is made up of 12 amino acids. V was trimmed by 7 bases and J by 5 bases, leaving 14 bases between them. Germline CDR1 SQVTM, CDR2 ANQGSEA. In DNA, the CDR3 is TGCAGCGGAAGGGGGAGTGGGGAGACCCAGTACTTC. Translating it yields CSGRGSGETQYF.

The CDR3 sequence is CASTSHLFIYEQYF. CDR3 bases: TGTGCCAGTACGTCCCACCTGTTTATCTACGAGCAGTACTTC. The chain recombines TRBV28 with TRBJ2-7, with D unresolved. CDR1 and CDR2 from the germline V gene are MDHEN and SYDVKM. This CDR3 spans 14 amino acids. Trimming stripped 9 bases from V and 3 bases from J, with 18 bases between.

The chain uses TRBV6-5 and TRBJ2-2, with 7 bases identical to TRBD2. The CDR3 sequence is 15 residues long. The V and J ends lost 5 bases and 5 bases, in that order; junction bases with no gene match: 8. The germline V gene has CDR1 MNHEY and CDR2 SVGAGI. The CDR3 loop reads CASSRMGGSTGELFF. As DNA, the CDR3 is TGTGCCAGCAGTAGAATGGGGGGGTCAACCGGGGAGCTGTTTTTT.

The chain employs TRBV21-1 and TRBJ2-7; TRBD1, the D gene given by the table, was not confirmed from the DNA. TRBV21-1 is a pseudogene. This CDR3 region has 16 residues. The CDR3 reads CASSLPRGQGKYEQYF. In nucleotides, the CDR3 is TGTGCCAGCAGCCTCCCCAGAGGACAGGGGAAATACGAGCAGTACTTC.